This T cell receptor (beta chain) was documented in a study of CD8 T cells in Susac syndrome. After extraction with the RNeasy kit, roughly 0.5 to 1 ug of the RNA was reverse transcribed using random hexamers. Amplification of TCR beta CDR3 by immunoSEQ multiplex PCR spanned 54 Vbeta and 13 Jbeta. Via MiXCR, TCRdb re-called the immunoSEQ multiplex PCR reads, giving one row per CDR3 protein. The sample yields around 45,000 distinct CDR3 sequences, approximately 92% seen once. This CDR3 has 15 residues. Germline CDR1 and CDR2: SEHNR and FQNEAQ (reference sequence). With 2 bases clipped from V and 2 bases from J, the junction kept 3 bases outside the gene matches.

The receptor was derived from a human donor in good health. Input material: CD8+ T cells from PBMCs. The rearrangement uses TRBV7-9 and TRBJ1-3; the match to TRBD1 covers 7 bases. CDR3 residues: CASSLWGQPGNTIYF. In nucleotides, the CDR3 is TGTGCCAGCAGCTTATGGGGACAGCCTGGAAACACCATATATTTT.